This entry concerns a single T cell receptor (beta chain). These data come from a study of shared clonotypes between healthy human individuals. The CDR3 has 15 residues. Germline-derived CDR1 and CDR2 are MNHEY and SMNVEV (reference sequence). V lost 2 bases, J lost 3 bases, and 7 bases stayed unmatched. Using 200 ng DNA, tens of thousands of T cell genomes, the sorted-subset replicate PCRs were run. Using immunoSEQ multiplex PCR, the repertoire was profiled, and TCRdb retains in-frame clones only, with some absent. The table records roughly 1,500,000 clones, 98% to 99% of them present only once. Sample: naive CD4+ T cells sorted from blood. The subset is: CD45RA+ positively selected. The chain carries TRBV27 and TRBJ2-7, with 7 positions matching TRBD2. The sequence was collected from a young man in good health. The CDR3, as DNA: TGTGCCAGCAGTTTAAGGGGAGGCGGGAGCTACGAGCAGTACTTC. Translated: CASSLRGGGSYEQYF.